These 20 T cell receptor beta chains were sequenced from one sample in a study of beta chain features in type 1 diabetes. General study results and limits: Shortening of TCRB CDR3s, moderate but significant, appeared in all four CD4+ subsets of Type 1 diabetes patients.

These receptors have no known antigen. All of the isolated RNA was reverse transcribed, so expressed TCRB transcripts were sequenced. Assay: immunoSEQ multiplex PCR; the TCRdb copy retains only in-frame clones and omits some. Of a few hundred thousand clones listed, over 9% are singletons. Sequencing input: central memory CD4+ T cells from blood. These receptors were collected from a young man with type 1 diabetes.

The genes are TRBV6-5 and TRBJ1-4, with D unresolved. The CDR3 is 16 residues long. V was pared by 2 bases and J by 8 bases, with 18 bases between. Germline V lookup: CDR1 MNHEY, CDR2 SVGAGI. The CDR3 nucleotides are TGTGCCAGCAGTTACCCCCCTATAGAAACCCCCGAAAAACTGTTTTTT. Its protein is CASSYPPIETPEKLFF.

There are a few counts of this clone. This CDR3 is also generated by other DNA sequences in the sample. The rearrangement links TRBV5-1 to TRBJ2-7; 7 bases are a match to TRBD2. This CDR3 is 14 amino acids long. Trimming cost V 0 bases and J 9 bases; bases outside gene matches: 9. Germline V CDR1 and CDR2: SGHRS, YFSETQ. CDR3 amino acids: CASSLDRSGVGQYF. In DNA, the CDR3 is TGCGCCAGCAGCTTGGACCGAAGCGGGGTTGGGCAGTACTTC.

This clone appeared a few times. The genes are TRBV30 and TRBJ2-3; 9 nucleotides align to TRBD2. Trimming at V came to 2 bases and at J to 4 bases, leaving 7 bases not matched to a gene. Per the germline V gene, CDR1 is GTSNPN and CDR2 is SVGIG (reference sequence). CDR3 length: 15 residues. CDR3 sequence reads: CAWSFSGRISDTQYF. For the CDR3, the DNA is TGTGCCTGGAGTTTCAGCGGGAGGATTTCAGATACGCAGTATTTT. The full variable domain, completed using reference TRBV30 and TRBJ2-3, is SQTIHQWPATLVQPVGSPLSLECTVEGTSNPNLYWYRQAAGRGLQLLFYSVGIGQISSEVPQNLSASRPQDRQFILSSKKLLLSDSGFYLCAWSFSGRISDTQYFGPGTRLTVL.

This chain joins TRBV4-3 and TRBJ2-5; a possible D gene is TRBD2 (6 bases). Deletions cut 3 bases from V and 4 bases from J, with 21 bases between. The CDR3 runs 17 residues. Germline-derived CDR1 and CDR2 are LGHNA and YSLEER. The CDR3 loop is CASSHEIPGTSRETQYF. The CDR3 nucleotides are TGCGCCAGCAGCCACGAAATTCCCGGGACTTCAAGAGAGACCCAGTACTTC.

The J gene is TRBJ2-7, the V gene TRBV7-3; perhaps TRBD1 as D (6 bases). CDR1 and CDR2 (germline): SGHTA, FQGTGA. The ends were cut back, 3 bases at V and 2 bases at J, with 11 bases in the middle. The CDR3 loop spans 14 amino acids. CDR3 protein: CASSLVRGPYEQYF. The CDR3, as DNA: TGTGCCAGCAGCTTGGTCAGGGGTCCCTACGAGCAGTACTTC.

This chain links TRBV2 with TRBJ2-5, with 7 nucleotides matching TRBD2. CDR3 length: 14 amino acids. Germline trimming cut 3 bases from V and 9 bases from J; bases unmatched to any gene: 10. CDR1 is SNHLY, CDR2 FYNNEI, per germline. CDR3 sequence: CASSEGRLRGAQYF. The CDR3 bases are TGTGCCAGCAGTGAGGGCAGACTTCGGGGGGCCCAGTACTTC.

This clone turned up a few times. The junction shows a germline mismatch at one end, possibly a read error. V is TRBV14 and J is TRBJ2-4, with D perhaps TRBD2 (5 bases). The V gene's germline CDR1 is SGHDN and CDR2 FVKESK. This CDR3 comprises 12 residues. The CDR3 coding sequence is TGTGCCAGCAGCTCGTCCGGGGTAGCGCGGCGGTGG. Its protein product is CASSSSGVARRW.

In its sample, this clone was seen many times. The DNA for the CDR3 is TGTGCCAGCAGCTCATTAGCGGGAGCGCAGAATGAGCAGTTCTTC. It codes for CASSSLAGAQNEQFF. The V gene is TRBV11-1, the J gene TRBJ2-1; 9 nucleotides agree with TRBD2. Germline CDR1 is SGHAT and CDR2 is FQDESV (reference sequence). This CDR3 region has 15 residues. Unmatched junction bases numbered 8, after V lost 4 bases and J lost 7 bases.

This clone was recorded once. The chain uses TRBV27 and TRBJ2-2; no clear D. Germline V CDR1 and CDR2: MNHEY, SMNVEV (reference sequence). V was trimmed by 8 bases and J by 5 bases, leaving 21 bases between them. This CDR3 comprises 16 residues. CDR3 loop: CASRWARSEPTGELFF. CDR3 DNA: TGTGCCAGCCGTTGGGCCCGCAGCGAGCCGACCGGGGAGCTGTTTTTT.

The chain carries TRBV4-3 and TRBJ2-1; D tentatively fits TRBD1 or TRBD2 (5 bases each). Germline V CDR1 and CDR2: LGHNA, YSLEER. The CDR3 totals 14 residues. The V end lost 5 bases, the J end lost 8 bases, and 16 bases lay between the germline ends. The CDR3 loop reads CASSSRDPPDEQFF. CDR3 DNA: TGCGCCAGCAGCTCCCGGGACCCCCCGGATGAGCAGTTCTTC.

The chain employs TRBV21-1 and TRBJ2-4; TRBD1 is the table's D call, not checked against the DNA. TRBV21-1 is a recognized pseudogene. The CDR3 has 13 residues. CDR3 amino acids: CAGYRGRENIQYF. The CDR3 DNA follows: TGTGCCGGATACAGGGGGCGGGAAAACATTCAGTACTTC.

The CDR3 nucleotides read TGTGCCAGCAGCTCCTTGGAAGGACCCGCCTCTGGGGCCAACGTCCTGACTTTC. Residues: CASSSLEGPASGANVLTF. This chain connects TRBV28 to TRBJ2-6; the D is unclear. The CDR3 runs 18 residues. Trimming shortened V by 6 bases and J by 0 bases, and 18 bases separated the two germline ends. Germline V CDR1 and CDR2: MDHEN, SYDVKM.

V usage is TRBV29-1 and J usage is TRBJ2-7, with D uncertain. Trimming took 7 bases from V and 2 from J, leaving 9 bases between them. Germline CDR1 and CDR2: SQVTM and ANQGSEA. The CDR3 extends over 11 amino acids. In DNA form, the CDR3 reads TGCAGCGCGGGCCATACCTACGAGCAGTACTTC. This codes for CSAGHTYEQYF.

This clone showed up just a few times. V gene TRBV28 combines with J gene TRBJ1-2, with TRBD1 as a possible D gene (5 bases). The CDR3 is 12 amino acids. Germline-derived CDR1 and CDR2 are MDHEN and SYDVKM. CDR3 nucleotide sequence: TGTGGAGTAGGTGGGGCTCCAGATGGCTACACCTTC. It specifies CGVGGAPDGYTF.

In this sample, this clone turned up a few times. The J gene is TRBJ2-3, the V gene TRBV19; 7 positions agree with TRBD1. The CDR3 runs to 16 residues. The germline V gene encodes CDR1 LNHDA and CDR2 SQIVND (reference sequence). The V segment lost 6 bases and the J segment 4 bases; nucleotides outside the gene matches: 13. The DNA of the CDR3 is TGTGCCAGTAGCCCATCGGACAGGCGCGGCGCAGATACGCAGTATTTT. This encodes CASSPSDRRGADTQYF.

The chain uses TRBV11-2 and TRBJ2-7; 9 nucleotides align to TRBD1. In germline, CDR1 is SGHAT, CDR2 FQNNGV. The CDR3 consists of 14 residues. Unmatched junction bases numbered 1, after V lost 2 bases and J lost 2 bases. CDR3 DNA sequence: TGTGCCAGCAGCTTAAACAGGGGGCCCTACGAGCAGTACTTC. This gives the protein CASSLNRGPYEQYF.

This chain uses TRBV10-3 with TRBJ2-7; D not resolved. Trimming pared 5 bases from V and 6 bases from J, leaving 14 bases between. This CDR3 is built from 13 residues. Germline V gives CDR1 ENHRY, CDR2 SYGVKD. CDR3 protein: CAISRPARSEQYF. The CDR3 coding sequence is TGTGCCATCAGTCGTCCCGCCCGGAGCGAGCAGTACTTC.

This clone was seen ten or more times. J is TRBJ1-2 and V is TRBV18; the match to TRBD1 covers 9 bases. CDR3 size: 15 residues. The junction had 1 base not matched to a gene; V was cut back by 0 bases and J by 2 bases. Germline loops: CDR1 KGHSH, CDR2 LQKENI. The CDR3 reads CASSPPTGGNYGYTF. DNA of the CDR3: TGTGCCAGCTCACCACCGACAGGGGGAAACTATGGCTACACCTTC.

DNA of the CDR3: TGTGCCTGGAGTTCATTTAGGGACACTGAAGCTTTCTTT. This translates into CAWSSFRDTEAFF. The V call is TRBV30, the J call TRBJ1-1; no clear D. The CDR3 contains 13 residues. Germline CDR1 GTSNPN, CDR2 SVGIG (reference sequence). Trimming took off 2 bases at V and 3 bases at J, with 10 bases between the two ends.

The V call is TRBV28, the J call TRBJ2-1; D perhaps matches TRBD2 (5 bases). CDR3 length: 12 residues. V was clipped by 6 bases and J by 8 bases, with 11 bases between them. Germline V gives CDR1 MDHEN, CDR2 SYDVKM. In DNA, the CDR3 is TGTGCCAGCAGACGGACGAGGGATGAGCAGTTCTTC. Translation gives CASRRTRDEQFF.